This paragraph reports one TCR beta chain. Its antigen is unidentified. Everyone who donated was a healthy Caucasian. This sample is drawn from a study of identical twins. Study outcomes and limitations: Monozygotic twin pairs showed more out-of-frame TCR alpha sharing than models estimated.

One entry per CDR3 protein, called by TCRdb with MiXCR from the 5' RACE reads. The table records roughly 470,000 distinct CDR3 sequences, around an eighth of them present only once. The trim removed 4 bases at V and 4 bases at J, leaving 9 bases unmatched. Germline V gene data show CDR1 as SGHVS and CDR2 as FQNEAQ. This CDR3 contains 15 residues. The same sample was also used in a study of yellow fever vaccine responses in identical twins.

The V and J genes are TRBV7-8 and TRBJ1-2; 7 positions agree with TRBD1. This receptor was taken from a woman aged 18-29 years in good health. What was sequenced was CD4+ T cells sorted from blood. The CDR3 is CASSSPGQQFYGYTF. The CDR3 bases are TGTGCCAGCAGCTCGCCGGGACAGCAATTCTATGGCTACACCTTC. The whole variable domain, filled in from reference TRBV7-8 and TRBJ1-2, reads GAGVSQSPRYKVAKRGQDVALRCDPISGHVSLFWYQQALGQGPEFLTYFQNEAQLDKSGLPSDRFFAERPEGSVSTLKIQRTQQEDSAVYLCASSSPGQQFYGYTFGSGTRLTVV.